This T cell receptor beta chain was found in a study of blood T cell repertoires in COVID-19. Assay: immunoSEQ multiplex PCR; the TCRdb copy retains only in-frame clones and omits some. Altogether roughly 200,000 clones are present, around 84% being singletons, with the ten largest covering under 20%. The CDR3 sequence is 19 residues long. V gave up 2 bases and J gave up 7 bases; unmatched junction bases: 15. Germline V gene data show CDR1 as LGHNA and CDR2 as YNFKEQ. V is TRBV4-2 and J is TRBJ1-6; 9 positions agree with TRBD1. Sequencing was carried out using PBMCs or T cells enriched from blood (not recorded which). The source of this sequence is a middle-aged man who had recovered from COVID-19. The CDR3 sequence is CASSQTKSEGTGKNSPLHF. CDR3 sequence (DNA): TGTGCCAGCAGCCAAACCAAATCCGAAGGGACAGGGAAGAATTCACCCCTCCACTTT.